Listed here are 27 T cell receptor beta chains from one sample, sequenced in a study of blood T cell repertoires in COVID-19. Assay used: immunoSEQ multiplex PCR; TCRdb lists only in-frame clones, some missing. This sample carries roughly 290,000 clones, around 85% of them seen once, and the ten largest clones take 0.75% to 0.95%. The material sequenced was peripheral blood. The receptors shown here come from a human donor with COVID-19, enrolled during active disease. The donor label of this sample is uncertain.

The rearrangement joins TRBV27 to TRBJ2-2; 8 bases are a match to TRBD1. This CDR3 comprises 15 residues. J lost 2 bases, V lost 6 bases, and 5 bases had no gene match. Germline CDR1 MNHEY, CDR2 SMNVEV (reference sequence). CDR3 bases: TGTGCCAGCAGGCCCGGGACAGGAAACACCGGGGAGCTGTTTTTT. Amino acid sequence: CASRPGTGNTGELFF.

The rearrangement joins TRBV7-8 to TRBJ2-1, with D perhaps matching TRBD2 (5 bases). The V end lost 5 bases, the J end lost 9 bases, and 17 bases lay between the germline ends. The germline CDR1 and CDR2 sequences are SGHVS and FQNEAQ. The CDR3 has 14 amino acids. CDR3 in amino acids: CASSLRTGYSEQFF. In DNA form, the CDR3 reads TGTGCCAGCAGCCTAAGGACTGGATATAGTGAGCAGTTCTTC.

The J gene is TRBJ1-1, the V gene TRBV7-9, with TRBD1 matching 10 bases. CDR1 and CDR2 from the germline V gene are SEHNR and FQNEAQ (reference sequence). The CDR3 contains 15 residues. With 2 bases clipped from V and 3 bases from J, the junction kept 3 bases outside the gene matches. CDR3 DNA sequence: TGTGCCAGCAGCTTAAGACAGGGGGCGGACACTGAAGCTTTCTTT. Amino acid sequence: CASSLRQGADTEAFF.

This clone was found a few times. The chain recombines TRBV6-5 with TRBJ1-2; 8 nucleotides match TRBD1. V dropped 6 bases and J dropped 7; count of bases not matched to a gene: 4. Germline-derived CDR1 and CDR2 are MNHEY and SVGAGI. The CDR3 extends over 12 amino acids. The CDR3 sequence: CASRWGQAGYTF. DNA for the CDR3: TGTGCCAGCAGGTGGGGACAGGCTGGCTACACCTTC.

The CDR3 loop is CASSYLSSGNTGELFF. The CDR3 DNA reads as TGTGCCAGCAGTTACTTATCTTCAGGGAACACCGGGGAGCTGTTTTTT. This sequence joins TRBV6-5 and TRBJ2-2; D uncertain. Germline V gives CDR1 MNHEY, CDR2 SVGAGI. The CDR3 runs to 16 residues. The V end was cut by 1 base, the J end by 1 base, with 10 bases between.

The rearrangement links TRBV4-3 to TRBJ2-2; TRBD2 matches 10 bases. V was clipped by 4 bases and J by 8 bases; unmatched bases: 10. The CDR3 has 16 residues. The germline gives CDR1 LGHNA, CDR2 YSLEER. Here the CDR3 reads CASSPVRTSGRGELFF. CDR3 DNA sequence: TGCGCCAGCAGCCCAGTACGGACTAGCGGCCGGGGGGAGCTGTTTTTT.

This rearrangement joins TRBV3-1 (or the pseudogene TRBV3-2) to TRBJ2-5, with unresolved D. This CDR3 contains 13 residues. With 5 bases removed from V and 1 base from J, the gap between germline ends came to 8 bases. The germline V gene has CDR1 LGHDT and CDR2 YNNKEL (reference sequence). The CDR3 spells CASSLFPQETQYF. The CDR3 DNA reads TGTGCCAGCAGCTTATTCCCCCAAGAGACCCAGTACTTC.

The chain joins TRBV29-1 to TRBJ2-1; D is perhaps TRBD1 (6 bases). The length of the CDR3 is 15 residues. V lost 3 bases and J lost 0, with 12 bases in between. The germline V gene has CDR1 SQVTM and CDR2 ANQGSEA. CDR3 nucleotide sequence: TGCAGCGTTGACCCCGGACAGAGCTCCTACAATGAGCAGTTCTTC. Translated, it gives CSVDPGQSSYNEQFF.

This sequence joins TRBV6-5 and TRBJ2-5, with D unclear. Germline V CDR1 and CDR2: MNHEY, SVGAGI. The CDR3 sequence is 14 residues long. The V gene lost 0 bases and the J gene lost 2 bases, with 7 bases spanning the gap. Written as DNA, the CDR3 is TGTGCCAGCAGTTACTCTTCGGTACAAGAGACCCAGTACTTC. It specifies CASSYSSVQETQYF.

The chain employs TRBV7-2 and TRBJ1-2, with 10 bases that match TRBD1. V lost 5 bases to trimming and J lost 6 bases; unmatched junction nucleotides: 3. Germline CDR1 reads SGHTA; CDR2 reads FQGNSA. This CDR3 is 13 amino acids long. CDR3 amino acids: CASSADRGNGYTF. The CDR3, as DNA: TGTGCCAGCAGCGCGGACAGGGGGAATGGCTACACCTTC.

Only one count was recorded for this clone. The CDR3: CASSQGPPRSFNYGYTF. The DNA of the CDR3 is TGCGCCAGCAGCCAAGGGCCACCCCGAAGTTTTAACTATGGCTACACCTTC. The rearrangement joins TRBV4-1 to TRBJ1-2; no definite D call. V lost 1 base and J 1 base, leaving 16 bases between the germline ends. Looked up from germline, CDR1 is MGHRA and CDR2 is YSYEKL. CDR3 length: 17 residues.

Only a few counts were recorded for this clone. The J gene is TRBJ2-1, the V gene TRBV5-6, with D possibly TRBD2 on 6 matching bases. The CDR3 loop spans 13 amino acids. The ends were cut back, 5 bases at V and 5 bases at J, with 11 bases in the middle. Germline CDR1 is SGHDT and CDR2 is YYEEEE. This chain's CDR3 is CASSFGSHNEQFF. The CDR3 DNA follows: TGTGCCAGCAGTTTCGGGAGTCACAATGAGCAGTTCTTC. Full variable domain (rest looked up from reference TRBV5-6 and TRBJ2-1): DAGVTQSPTHLIKTRGQQVTLRCSPKSGHDTVSWYQQALGQGPQFIFQYYEEEERQRGNFPDRFSGHQFPNYSSELNVNALLLGDSALYLCASSFGSHNEQFFGPGTRLTVL.

This clone occurred once. The V call is TRBV5-1, the J call TRBJ2-1; TRBD2 matches at 9 bases. V shed 0 bases, J shed 7 bases, and the junction held 11 bases outside the gene matches. Germline CDR1 reads SGHRS; CDR2 reads YFSETQ. CDR3 length equals 17 residues. This chain's CDR3 is CASSLALGSGSSNEQFF. In nucleotides, the CDR3 is TGCGCCAGCAGCTTGGCCTTGGGTAGCGGGAGTTCTAATGAGCAGTTCTTC.

The genes are TRBV28 and TRBJ1-5; D is perhaps TRBD1 (5 bases). The V end was cut by 5 bases, the J end by 5 bases, with 19 bases between. The CDR3 covers 16 residues. The germline CDR1 and CDR2 sequences are MDHEN and SYDVKM. CDR3 in amino acids: CASSKGRTIRHQPQHF. The CDR3 DNA is TGTGCCAGCAGTAAGGGGCGTACAATCCGCCATCAGCCCCAGCATTTT.

The V gene is TRBV5-4, the J gene TRBJ1-2, with D unclear. Looked up from germline, CDR1 is SGHNT and CDR2 is YYREEE (reference sequence). The CDR3 sequence is 14 residues long. Trimming cost V 1 base and J 6 bases, with 13 bases left between them. CDR3 DNA: TGTGCCAGCAGCTTGCAAGGCGGGCAAGATGGCTACACCTTC. Protein product: CASSLQGGQDGYTF.

The V gene is TRBV9, the J gene TRBJ2-2; maybe TRBD2 (6 bases). The CDR3 is 16 amino acids. Germline loops: CDR1 SGDLS, CDR2 YYNGEE. The V end lost 3 bases, the J end lost 1 base, and 13 bases lay between the germline ends. CDR3 sequence reads: CASSAGPSENTGELFF. The DNA for the CDR3 is TGTGCCAGCAGCGCCGGGCCTAGCGAGAACACCGGGGAGCTGTTTTTT.

V usage is TRBV6-5 and J usage is TRBJ1-6; the match to TRBD1 covers 8 bases. The CDR3 spans 13 residues. The germline gives CDR1 MNHEY, CDR2 SVGAGI. J lost 7 bases, V lost 8 bases, and 4 bases had no gene match. The CDR3 reads CASGTGGNSPLHF. For the CDR3, the DNA is TGTGCCAGCGGAACAGGGGGGAATTCACCCCTCCACTTT.

This clone was recorded once. This chain uses TRBV9 with TRBJ2-1; TRBD2 aligns across 7 bases. Germline V CDR1 and CDR2: SGDLS, YYNGEE. With 2 bases clipped from V and 6 bases from J, the junction kept 8 bases outside the gene matches. This CDR3 is built from 15 residues. CDR3 residues: CASSVAGAGLNEQFF. CDR3 bases: TGTGCCAGCAGCGTTGCGGGAGCGGGTCTCAATGAGCAGTTCTTC.

About this clone itself: One junction end does not reproduce the germline sequence, and a read error may be involved. The rearrangement joins TRBV6-5 to TRBJ1-2; tentatively, D is TRBD1 (6 bases). Germline CDR1 reads MNHEY; CDR2 reads SVGAGI. This CDR3 comprises 15 residues. The CDR3 reads CASSNSQGRPGGYTF. DNA for the CDR3: TGTGCCAGCAGTAACTCACAGGGCCGTCCTGGCGGCTACACCTTC.

This chain links TRBV19 with TRBJ2-7, with 8 bases identical to TRBD1. Germline CDR1 and CDR2: LNHDA and SQIVND (reference sequence). The junction had 13 bases not matched to a gene; V was cut back by 6 bases and J by 6 bases. This CDR3 spans 15 amino acids. This chain's CDR3 is CASSPTGVASGEQYF. The CDR3 DNA follows: TGTGCCAGTAGCCCGACAGGGGTGGCGTCTGGCGAGCAGTACTTC.

The chain joins TRBV6-1 to TRBJ1-1; TRBD1 is a possible D gene (5 bases). V lost 3 bases to trimming and J lost 5 bases, with 13 bases between them. The CDR3 has 14 amino acids. Germline CDR1 and CDR2: MNHNS and SASEGT. The CDR3 coding sequence is TGTGCCAGCAGTGAGGGGGGATGGTGGACTGAAGCTTTCTTT. It translates to CASSEGGWWTEAFF.

The V gene is TRBV18, the J gene TRBJ2-7, with D unresolved. V was clipped by 2 bases and J by 2 bases, with 7 bases between them. Germline V gene sequence: CDR1 KGHSH, CDR2 LQKENI. The CDR3 has 13 amino acids. The CDR3 nucleotides are TGTGCCAGCTCACCAGCCGCAGCCTACGAGCAGTACTTC. This codes for CASSPAAAYEQYF. Complete variable domain (other parts from reference TRBV18 and TRBJ2-7): NAGVMQNPRHLVRRRGQEARLRCSPMKGHSHVYWYRQLPEEGLKFMVYLQKENIIDESGMPKERFSAEFPKEGPSILRIQQVVRGDSAAYFCASSPAAAYEQYFGPGTRLTVT.

The rearrangement uses TRBV7-2 and TRBJ1-1; D gene ambiguous. The germline V and J ends were trimmed by 1 base and 1 base, with 4 bases remaining between them. Germline V gene data show CDR1 as SGHTA and CDR2 as FQGNSA. CDR3 length: 13 amino acids. The CDR3 region is CASSLGQNTEAFF. As DNA, the CDR3 is TGTGCCAGCAGCTTAGGACAGAACACTGAAGCTTTCTTT. The entire variable domain, with the rest obtained from reference TRBV7-2 and TRBJ1-1, is as follows: GAGVSQSPSNKVTEKGKDVELRCDPISGHTALYWYRQSLGQGLEFLIYFQGNSAPDKSGLPSDRFSAERTGGSVSTLTIQRTQQEDSAVYLCASSLGQNTEAFFGQGTRLTVV.

J is TRBJ1-1 and V is TRBV3-1 (or the pseudogene TRBV3-2); the D is unclear. Trimming left V 0 bases short and J 6 bases short, with 17 bases between. Germline CDR1 and CDR2: LGHDT and YNNKEL (reference sequence). There are 16 residues in the CDR3. The CDR3: CASSQERWSTRAEAFF. The CDR3 DNA is TGTGCCAGCAGCCAAGAAAGGTGGTCCACTAGGGCTGAAGCTTTCTTT.

This chain connects TRBV6-5 to TRBJ1-1; possibly TRBD1 for D (6 bases). This CDR3 has 14 residues. V lost 6 bases and J lost 0, with 11 bases in between. Per germline, CDR1 MNHEY and CDR2 SVGAGI. The CDR3 DNA follows: TGTGCCAGCAGGGACAGATTTCTGAACACTGAAGCTTTCTTT. Its translation is CASRDRFLNTEAFF.

The chain couples TRBV11-2 to TRBJ2-7; possible D gene TRBD2, 5 bases. Germline V CDR1 and CDR2: SGHAT, FQNNGV. This CDR3 comprises 13 residues. V was trimmed by 0 bases and J by 6 bases, leaving 9 bases between them. The CDR3, as DNA: TGTGCCAGCAGCTTAGATCGAGGGAGCGAGCAGTACTTC. Its translation is CASSLDRGSEQYF. The full variable domain, completed using reference TRBV11-2 and TRBJ2-7, is EAGVAQSPRYKIIEKRQSVAFWCNPISGHATLYWYQQILGQGPKLLIQFQNNGVVDDSQLPKDRFSAERLKGVDSTLKIQPAKLEDSAVYLCASSLDRGSEQYFGPGTRLTVT.

V and J are TRBV4-3 and TRBJ1-2; D remains ambiguous. Germline-derived CDR1 and CDR2 are LGHNA and YSLEER. The V gene lost 4 bases and the J gene lost 2 bases, with 14 bases spanning the gap. This CDR3 is 15 amino acids long. The CDR3 region has the DNA TGCGCCAGCAGCCCAGGAGGAGGGCACAACTATGGCTACACCTTC. As protein: CASSPGGGHNYGYTF.